This T cell receptor (beta chain) appears in the sequencing data of a study of neurological immune-mediated disorders. Study results and caveats: Expansion of TCR clones was greatest in HTLV-1-associated myelopathy and smallest in multiple sclerosis, where it fell below that of healthy controls.

Turning to this clonotype: As yet, its antigen is unknown.

Losses at the gene ends were 3 bases for V and 3 bases for J; bases not matched to a gene: 8. Germline CDR1 DFQATT, CDR2 SNEGSKA (reference sequence). The length of the CDR3 is 14 residues. Every sequencing run returned over 180 million TCR-beta sequences, which were derived from 15-18 subjects. TCRdb passed the 5' RACE reads through MiXCR, listing each CDR3 protein once. In the table there are tens of thousands of distinct CDR3 sequences, approximately 5% of which are singletons. The sequenced material came from PBMCs. The clonotype originates from a woman aged 25 to 39 with multiple sclerosis. The chain couples TRBV20-1 to TRBJ2-7, with TRBD2 matching over 7 bases. CDR3 nucleotide sequence: TGCAGTGCTAGCAAGGCGGGAGACCTCTACGAGCAGTACTTC. Translating it yields CSASKAGDLYEQYF.